This T cell receptor beta chain is from a study of OX40 agonist ivuxolimab in advanced cancers. Study at large: Patients in the trial were receiving intravenous ivuxolimab every 2 weeks, at doses of 0.01 to 10 mg/kg. Study findings and constraints: The work left the antigen specificity of expanded peripheral T cells undetermined. In general, CD8+ T cells held more expanded clones than CD4+ did, on average.

Points on this clone: What it binds is not known.

From germline, CDR1 is SEHNR and CDR2 FQNEAQ (reference sequence). The CDR3 consists of 17 residues. V dropped 8 bases and J dropped 4 bases, with 24 bases sitting between them. Individuals having autoimmune disease history or systemic immunosuppression were not enrolled. Data came from immunoSEQ multiplex PCR; TCRdb stores just in-frame clones and leaves some out. The sample lists about 55,000 clones; about 88% were seen once. The rearrangement joins TRBV7-9 to TRBJ1-3; D gene ambiguous. The sample here was CD4+ or CD8+ T cells sorted from blood, taken in a trial of the OX40 agonist ivuxolimab. The sequence derives from an adult with an advanced solid tumor such as melanoma, head and neck, liver or kidney cancer. The CDR3 region is CASSGPGMAPLGNTIYF. In nucleotides, the CDR3 is TGTGCCAGCTCAGGTCCGGGAATGGCCCCTTTAGGAAACACCATATATTTT. Together with reference TRBV7-9 and TRBJ1-3, the CDR3 gives the full variable domain: DTGVSQNPRHKITKRGQNVTFRCDPISEHNRLYWYRQTLGQGPEFLTYFQNEAQLEKSRLLSDRFSAERPKGSFSTLEIQRTEQGDSAMYLCASSGPGMAPLGNTIYFGEGSWLTVV.